This is a list of T cell receptor beta chains from one sample in a study of blood T cell repertoires in COVID-19. Sequenced by immunoSEQ multiplex PCR; TCRdb stores in-frame clones only, minus some. The sample carries 180,000 or so clones, nearly 80% recorded once. Sequenced input: PBMCs or T cells enriched from blood (not recorded which). Receptors were obtained from a man between 60 and 75 years old who had been exposed to COVID-19. The CDR3 runs from the conserved cysteine through the conserved F or W. Each record gives: V gene, clone size, D gene, J gene, CDR3 DNA, CDR3 protein. The D gene is left open where the match is weak. Clone size is given for some rows only: seen once, a few or many times, or a class if the clone is expanded.

v_gene: TRBV3-1/TRBV3-2
abundance: NA
d_gene: TRBD2
j_gene: TRBJ2-1
CDR3nt: TGTGCCAGCAGCCAAGATCCGAGCGGGAGGTACAATGAGCAGTTCTTC
CDR3aa: CASSQDPSGRYNEQFF

v_gene: TRBV4-3
abundance: NA
d_gene: TRBD2
j_gene: TRBJ2-7
CDR3nt: TGCGCCAGCAGATACAGTCATAGCGGGGAATCCTACGAGCAGTACTTC
CDR3aa: CASRYSHSGESYEQYF

v_gene: TRBV29-1
abundance: few
d_gene: NA
j_gene: TRBJ1-3
CDR3nt: TGCAGCGTTGAGGGGGGCTCTGGAAACACCATATATTTT
CDR3aa: CSVEGGSGNTIYF

v_gene: TRBV7-8
abundance: once
d_gene: NA
j_gene: TRBJ2-2
CDR3nt: TGTGCCAGCAGCATGAATTACAGGAACACCGGGGAGCTGTTTTTT
CDR3aa: CASSMNYRNTGELFF

v_gene: TRBV6-5
abundance: NA
d_gene: TRBD1
j_gene: TRBJ2-2
CDR3nt: TGTGCCAGCCAAGAGGACAGGGGAAGGGTCGGGGAGCTGTTTTTT
CDR3aa: CASQEDRGRVGELFF

v_gene: TRBV27
abundance: NA
d_gene: TRBD1
j_gene: TRBJ2-1
CDR3nt: TGTGCCAGCAGTCCCGCCGGGCCGGGACAGGGCTATGAGCAGTTCTTC
CDR3aa: CASSPAGPGQGYEQFF

v_gene: TRBV5-1
abundance: few
d_gene: NA
j_gene: TRBJ2-7
CDR3nt: TGCGCCAGCAGCTTTGGGCTAACCTCCTACGAGCAGTACTTC
CDR3aa: CASSFGLTSYEQYF

v_gene: TRBV29-1
abundance: NA
d_gene: TRBD1
j_gene: TRBJ2-2
CDR3nt: TGCAGCGTTGACTGGACAGGGGGCGGGGAGCTGTTTTTT
CDR3aa: CSVDWTGGGELFF

v_gene: TRBV6-6
abundance: few
d_gene: NA
j_gene: TRBJ1-1
CDR3nt: TGTGCCAGCCGCGATGACAGGCCGAACACTGAAGCTTTCTTT
CDR3aa: CASRDDRPNTEAFF

v_gene: TRBV11-2
abundance: NA
d_gene: TRBD1
j_gene: TRBJ1-3
CDR3nt: TGTGCCACCACAGGGGTCTCTGGAAACACCATATATTTT
CDR3aa: CATTGVSGNTIYF

v_gene: TRBV6-2/TRBV6-3
abundance: NA
d_gene: TRBD1
j_gene: TRBJ2-7
CDR3nt: TGTGCCAGCAGTCCAAAAGGACAGGGAGGCGGGTACGAGCAGTACTTC
CDR3aa: CASSPKGQGGGYEQYF

v_gene: TRBV5-1
abundance: NA
d_gene: TRBD1
j_gene: TRBJ2-5
CDR3nt: TGCGCCAGCAGCCCCATCGACAGGGTGGGAGAGACCCAGTACTTC
CDR3aa: CASSPIDRVGETQYF

v_gene: TRBV30
abundance: NA
d_gene: NA
j_gene: TRBJ1-1
CDR3nt: TGTGCCTGGAGTTCGGGACTTACGAACACTGAAGCTTTCTTT
CDR3aa: CAWSSGLTNTEAFF

v_gene: TRBV2
abundance: NA
d_gene: TRBD1
j_gene: TRBJ2-4
CDR3nt: TGTGCCAGCACCCCCGGACAGGGGGCTTTAAACATTCAGTACTTC
CDR3aa: CASTPGQGALNIQYF

v_gene: TRBV21-1
abundance: NA
d_gene: NA
j_gene: TRBJ2-4
CDR3nt: TGTGCCAGCAGCCCCCAACTAAAACAAGCCAAAAACATTCAGTACTTC
CDR3aa: CASSPQLKQAKNIQYF

v_gene: TRBV2
abundance: once
d_gene: TRBD2
j_gene: TRBJ2-7
CDR3nt: TGTGCCAGCAGTATCCCGACTAGCGGATACGAGCAGTACTTC
CDR3aa: CASSIPTSGYEQYF

v_gene: TRBV7-9
abundance: NA
d_gene: NA
j_gene: TRBJ1-1
CDR3nt: TGTGCCAGCAGCCCTCAGGGTGACACTGAAGCTTTCTTT
CDR3aa: CASSPQGDTEAFF

v_gene: TRBV5-8
abundance: NA
d_gene: NA
j_gene: TRBJ1-5
CDR3nt: TGTGCCAGCAGCTTGCAGCGGAATCAGCCCCAGCATTTT
CDR3aa: CASSLQRNQPQHF

v_gene: TRBV5-1
abundance: NA
d_gene: TRBD2
j_gene: TRBJ2-1
CDR3nt: TGCGCCAGCAGCTTGCCCCGGACTAGCGGGAGTAAATCAAATGAGCAGTTCTTC
CDR3aa: CASSLPRTSGSKSNEQFF

v_gene: TRBV11-1
abundance: NA
d_gene: TRBD1
j_gene: TRBJ2-7
CDR3nt: TGTGCCAGCAGCTTAGTAGGACAGGGAGACTACGAGCAGTACTTC
CDR3aa: CASSLVGQGDYEQYF

v_gene: TRBV27
abundance: NA
d_gene: NA
j_gene: TRBJ2-2
CDR3nt: TGTGCCAGCACCCTAGGGTCGGGGGGCGCCGGGGAGCTGTTTTTT
CDR3aa: CASTLGSGGAGELFF

v_gene: TRBV10-3
abundance: few
d_gene: NA
j_gene: TRBJ1-5
CDR3nt: TGTGCCATCATTGGAGACAGTATGGGCGAAGGGCCCCAGCATTTT
CDR3aa: CAIIGDSMGEGPQHF

v_gene: TRBV5-1
abundance: NA
d_gene: TRBD2
j_gene: TRBJ2-3
CDR3nt: TGCGCCAGCAGCTTGGTGTTGCGGGAGGGCAGCGCAGATACGCAGTATTTT
CDR3aa: CASSLVLREGSADTQYF

v_gene: TRBV9
abundance: NA
d_gene: NA
j_gene: TRBJ2-3
CDR3nt: TGTGCCAGCAGCTATAGCACAGATACGCAGTATTTT
CDR3aa: CASSYSTDTQYF

v_gene: TRBV4-1
abundance: NA
d_gene: NA
j_gene: TRBJ2-5
CDR3nt: TGCGCCAGCAGCTTAAGCGACAGAGTGGCCGAGACCCAGTACTTC
CDR3aa: CASSLSDRVAETQYF

v_gene: TRBV1
abundance: once
d_gene: NA
j_gene: TRBJ2-5
CDR3nt: TGCACCAGCAGCCACCCACCACCAGTAAGCGGAGAGACCCAGTACTTC
CDR3aa: CTSSHPPPVSGETQYF

v_gene: TRBV14
abundance: NA
d_gene: TRBD1
j_gene: TRBJ1-4
CDR3nt: TGTGCCAGCAGCTTTCGACAGGGTGGAGAAAAACTGTTTTTT
CDR3aa: CASSFRQGGEKLFF

v_gene: TRBV19
abundance: NA
d_gene: NA
j_gene: TRBJ2-3
CDR3nt: TGTGCCATCTCCCGGAGGAACACAGATACGCAGTATTTT
CDR3aa: CAISRRNTDTQYF

v_gene: TRBV15
abundance: NA
d_gene: NA
j_gene: TRBJ1-4
CDR3nt: TGTGCCACCAGCAACAGTTTTAATGAAAAACTGTTTTTT
CDR3aa: CATSNSFNEKLFF

v_gene: TRBV28
abundance: NA
d_gene: NA
j_gene: TRBJ2-7
CDR3nt: TGTGCCAGCAGTTTGGTAGGCGGCAGTTTATTCCGCTCCTACGAGCAGTACTTC
CDR3aa: CASSLVGGSLFRSYEQYF

v_gene: TRBV7-6
abundance: NA
d_gene: TRBD2
j_gene: TRBJ2-7
CDR3nt: TGTGCCAGCAGCCCCACCACTAGCGGGACCTACGAGCAGTACTTC
CDR3aa: CASSPTTSGTYEQYF

v_gene: TRBV6-5
abundance: few
d_gene: TRBD2
j_gene: TRBJ2-7
CDR3nt: TGTGCCAGCAGTCCTAGCGGCTTCGCTTACGAGCAGTACTTC
CDR3aa: CASSPSGFAYEQYF

v_gene: TRBV6-2/TRBV6-3
abundance: NA
d_gene: TRBD2
j_gene: TRBJ2-3
CDR3nt: TGTGCCAGCAGTTTCCAGGGTAGCGGGGTCAGCACAGATACGCAGTATTTT
CDR3aa: CASSFQGSGVSTDTQYF

v_gene: TRBV27
abundance: once
d_gene: TRBD1
j_gene: TRBJ1-1
CDR3nt: TGTGCCAGCAGTCCGGGACAGGGGGCGCCGCAGGGGGCCTTTAACACTGAAGCTTTCTTT
CDR3aa: CASSPGQGAPQGAFNTEAFF

v_gene: TRBV27
abundance: NA
d_gene: TRBD2
j_gene: TRBJ2-2
CDR3nt: TGTGCCAGCAGGCCCAGCGGGAGAGACACCGGGGAGCTGTTTTTT
CDR3aa: CASRPSGRDTGELFF

v_gene: TRBV5-1
abundance: few
d_gene: TRBD2
j_gene: TRBJ2-7
CDR3nt: TGCGCCAGCAGCTTGTCTGCTAGCGGGCCGGGGTACGAGCAGTACTTC
CDR3aa: CASSLSASGPGYEQYF

v_gene: TRBV2
abundance: NA
d_gene: TRBD1
j_gene: TRBJ1-5
CDR3nt: TGTGCCAGCAGTGAAGATTTGACAGGGAGTCAGCCCCAGCATTTT
CDR3aa: CASSEDLTGSQPQHF

v_gene: TRBV6-5
abundance: NA
d_gene: NA
j_gene: TRBJ2-2
CDR3nt: TGTGCCAGCAGTTACGCGGACAGCCCGAACACCGGGGAGCTGTTTTTT
CDR3aa: CASSYADSPNTGELFF

v_gene: TRBV10-3
abundance: NA
d_gene: NA
j_gene: TRBJ1-6
CDR3nt: TGTGCCATCAGTGCCGGACAGCCGTTTAATTCACCCCTCCACTTT
CDR3aa: CAISAGQPFNSPLHF

v_gene: TRBV23-1
abundance: NA
d_gene: NA
j_gene: TRBJ1-2
CDR3nt: TGCGCCAGCAGTCGCCCGGGGACTCGAAACTATGGCTACACCTTC
CDR3aa: CASSRPGTRNYGYTF

v_gene: TRBV7-2
abundance: NA
d_gene: NA
j_gene: TRBJ1-2
CDR3nt: TGTGCCAGCAGCCCACCACGGGTGGGAGACTATGGCTACACCTTC
CDR3aa: CASSPPRVGDYGYTF

v_gene: TRBV7-6
abundance: NA
d_gene: NA
j_gene: TRBJ1-1
CDR3nt: TGTGCCAGCAGCTTATTGGTACAGCAGAACACTGAAGCTTTCTTT
CDR3aa: CASSLLVQQNTEAFF

v_gene: TRBV3-1/TRBV3-2
abundance: NA
d_gene: NA
j_gene: TRBJ2-6
CDR3nt: TGTGCCAGCAGCGACCAAGGAGGGGCTGGCAACGTCCTGACTTTC
CDR3aa: CASSDQGGAGNVLTF

v_gene: TRBV5-1
abundance: NA
d_gene: TRBD1
j_gene: TRBJ1-2
CDR3nt: TGCGCCAGCAGCCAAGGGACAGGGAGGTATGGCTACACCTTC
CDR3aa: CASSQGTGRYGYTF

v_gene: TRBV6-5
abundance: NA
d_gene: NA
j_gene: TRBJ2-7
CDR3nt: TGTGCCAGCAGTCTAGCGACGGGAACCTACGAGCAGTACTTC
CDR3aa: CASSLATGTYEQYF

v_gene: TRBV7-2
abundance: NA
d_gene: NA
j_gene: TRBJ1-4
CDR3nt: TGTGCCAGCAGCCCCACTGGGGGGGCCACTAATGAAAAACTGTTTTTT
CDR3aa: CASSPTGGATNEKLFF

v_gene: TRBV25-1
abundance: NA
d_gene: NA
j_gene: TRBJ1-2
CDR3nt: TGTGCCAGCAGGACCGTCGGGGGCTACACCTTC
CDR3aa: CASRTVGGYTF

v_gene: TRBV10-3
abundance: NA
d_gene: NA
j_gene: TRBJ2-7
CDR3nt: TGTGCCATCAGTGTGGGCGGGGGCCGGGACGAGCAGTACTTC
CDR3aa: CAISVGGGRDEQYF

v_gene: TRBV18
abundance: NA
d_gene: NA
j_gene: TRBJ1-2
CDR3nt: TGTGCCAGCTCGCCCGACAGGTACTATGGCTACACCTTC
CDR3aa: CASSPDRYYGYTF

v_gene: TRBV5-4
abundance: NA
d_gene: TRBD1
j_gene: TRBJ1-2
CDR3nt: TGTGCCAGCAGCTTGGTGGACAGGGACTATGGCTACACCTTC
CDR3aa: CASSLVDRDYGYTF

v_gene: TRBV19
abundance: NA
d_gene: NA
j_gene: TRBJ2-6
CDR3nt: TGTGCCAGTAGTGGAGGACAGAGCTCTGGGGCCAACGTCCTGACTTTC
CDR3aa: CASSGGQSSGANVLTF

v_gene: TRBV30
abundance: NA
d_gene: NA
j_gene: TRBJ1-2
CDR3nt: TGTGCCTGGAGTGTACAGGTCGGGGGCTACACCTTC
CDR3aa: CAWSVQVGGYTF

v_gene: TRBV11-1
abundance: NA
d_gene: NA
j_gene: TRBJ2-7
CDR3nt: TGTGCCAGCAGCTTAGCGCAGTACGAGCAGTACTTC
CDR3aa: CASSLAQYEQYF